This note documents a single T cell receptor (beta chain) sequence. As originally analysed: Using reference gene primer amplification, nucleated cell counts were estimated. Produced via immunoSEQ multiplex PCR; TCRdb's table is partial and in-frame only. Clonal size and the V and J genes are those of that table, whereas D and trimming came from the DNA. The sample includes more than 150,000 clones, approximately 80% of them seen just once. Germline V gives CDR1 MDHEN, CDR2 SYDVKM. CDR3 length equals 18 residues. Unmatched junction bases numbered 17, after V lost 4 bases and J lost 8 bases. This entry comes from a study of blood T cell repertoires in COVID-19. Study-wide context: Italy, Spain and the United States were the sources of the convalescent and acute COVID-19 samples. PBMCs, B-cell-depleted T cells, or T cells were the source of the cDNA or gDNA that made up the material.

The chain combines TRBV28 with TRBJ2-2, with 9 bases aligning to TRBD1. This receptor was obtained from a woman aged 80 or over with acute or convalescent COVID-19. The sample was peripheral blood. As DNA, the CDR3 is TGTGCCAGCAGTTCCGGGACAGGGAGAGCTTTAATCGGGGGGGAGCTGTTTTTT. Its protein product is CASSSGTGRALIGGELFF.